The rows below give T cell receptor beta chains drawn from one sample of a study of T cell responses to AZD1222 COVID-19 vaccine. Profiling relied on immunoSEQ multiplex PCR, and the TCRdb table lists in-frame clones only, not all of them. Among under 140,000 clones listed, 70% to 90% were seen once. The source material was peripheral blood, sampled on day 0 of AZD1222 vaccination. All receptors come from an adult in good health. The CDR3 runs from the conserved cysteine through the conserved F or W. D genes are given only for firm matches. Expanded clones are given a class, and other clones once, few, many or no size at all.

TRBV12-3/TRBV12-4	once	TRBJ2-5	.	TGTGCCAGCAGCCCGGGACTCTGGGAGACCCAGTACTTC	CASSPGLWETQYF
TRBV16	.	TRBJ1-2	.	TGTGCCAGCAGCCAAGGCAGGGATTATGGCTACACCTTC	CASSQGRDYGYTF
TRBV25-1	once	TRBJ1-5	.	TGTGCCAGCAGTGATGGGGGGCACGCTAGCAATCAGCCCCAGCATTTT	CASSDGGHASNQPQHF
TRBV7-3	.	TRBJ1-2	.	TGTGCCAGCAGCTTAAAGCCAGGGGACTATGGCTACACCTTC	CASSLKPGDYGYTF
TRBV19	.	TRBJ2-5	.	TGTGCCAGTATCGGGCCTAACGGGGAGACCCAGTACTTC	CASIGPNGETQYF
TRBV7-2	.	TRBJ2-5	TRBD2	TGTGCCAGCGATCTAGCGGGGGGCAGAGAGACCCAGTACTTC	CASDLAGGRETQYF
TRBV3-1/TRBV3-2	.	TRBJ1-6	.	TGTGCCAGCAGCCAAGGAATGGGGCTTAATTCACCCCTCCACTTT	CASSQGMGLNSPLHF
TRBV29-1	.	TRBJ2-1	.	TGCAGCGTTTCCGGGGGCAGGGGCCAGTACAATGAGCAGTTCTTC	CSVSGGRGQYNEQFF
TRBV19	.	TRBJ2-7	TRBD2	TGTGCCAGTAGTATAGCTAGCGGGAGGGGATCCGCCTACGAGCAGTACTTC	CASSIASGRGSAYEQYF
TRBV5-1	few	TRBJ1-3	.	TGCGCCAGCAGCTTGGAAAGAGCAGGCTCTGGAAACACCATATATTTT	CASSLERAGSGNTIYF
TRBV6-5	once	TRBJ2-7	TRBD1	TGTGCCAGCAGCCCCAGCCTCGGACAGGGGAACGAGCAGTACTTC	CASSPSLGQGNEQYF
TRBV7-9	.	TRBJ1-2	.	TGTGCCAGCTCACCCGGCGTGGGCCTCTATGGCTACACCTTC	CASSPGVGLYGYTF
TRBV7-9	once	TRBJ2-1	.	TGTGCCAGCAGCCGCCGGACCCTCGGCAATGAGCAGTTCTTC	CASSRRTLGNEQFF
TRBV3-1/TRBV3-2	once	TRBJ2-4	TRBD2	TGTGCCAGCAGCCAAGATGCGGGGGTGTGGAACATTCAGTACTTC	CASSQDAGVWNIQYF
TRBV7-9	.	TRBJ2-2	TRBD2	TGTGCCAGCAGCTTATCAGCGGGAGGGTCTGCCGGGGAGCTGTTTTTT	CASSLSAGGSAGELFF
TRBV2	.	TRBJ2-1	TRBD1	TGTGCCAGCAGGAGAGACAGGGCAAGCGGTAATGAGCAGTTCTTC	CASRRDRASGNEQFF
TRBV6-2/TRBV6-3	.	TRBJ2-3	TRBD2	TGTGCCAGCAGTTACCCCGGGGTAGCGGGAGGAAAAGGATCCTTACAGGATACGCAGTATTTT	CASSYPGVAGGKGSLQDTQYF
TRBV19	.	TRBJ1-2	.	TGTGCCAGTAAGCAGGGGAGCATTGGCTACACCTTC	CASKQGSIGYTF
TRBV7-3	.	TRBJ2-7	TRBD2	TGTGCCAGCAGCTATAGCGGGGGCGCTTCCTACGAGCAGTACTTC	CASSYSGGASYEQYF
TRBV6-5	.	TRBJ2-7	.	TGTGCCAGCTTGAAGGAATACGAGCAGTACTTC	CASLKEYEQYF
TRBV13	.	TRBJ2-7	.	TGTGCCAGCAGCCTCCGGACTGAGCAGTACTTC	CASSLRTEQYF
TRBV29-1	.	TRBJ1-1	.	TGCAGCGTTGAAGGGTTTCGTGGAACTGAAGCTTTCTTT	CSVEGFRGTEAFF
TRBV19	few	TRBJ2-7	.	TGTGCCAGCACCCAGGGTTACGAGCAGTACTTC	CASTQGYEQYF
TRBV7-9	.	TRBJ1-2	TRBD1	TGTGCCAGCAGCCCCCGGGACAGGGCTGGCTACACCTTC	CASSPRDRAGYTF
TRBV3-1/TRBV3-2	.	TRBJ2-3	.	TGTGCCAGCAGCCTTAGCACAGATACGCAGTATTTT	CASSLSTDTQYF
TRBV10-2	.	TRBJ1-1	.	TGCGCCAGCCAACCTCCAGGGGCGGCGGGCACTGAAGCTTTCTTT	CASQPPGAAGTEAFF
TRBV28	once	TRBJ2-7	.	TGTGCCAGCAGTTCTCACAGGGTTGAGCAGTACTTC	CASSSHRVEQYF
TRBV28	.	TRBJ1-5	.	TGTGCCAGCAGTTTAAACCCTCCGGGGCCAGTCCCGCCCCAGCATTTT	CASSLNPPGPVPPQHF
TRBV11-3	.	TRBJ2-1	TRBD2	TGTGCCAGCAGCTTAGGGCTGGCGGGAGGGGGATTCAATGAGCAGTTCTTC	CASSLGLAGGGFNEQFF
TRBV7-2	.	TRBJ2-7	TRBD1	TGTGCCAGCACCCGGGACAGGGGAAGCTACGAGCAGTACTTC	CASTRDRGSYEQYF
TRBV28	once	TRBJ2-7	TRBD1	TGTGCCAGCATTACGGGGACAGGGTACTACGAGCAGTACTTC	CASITGTGYYEQYF
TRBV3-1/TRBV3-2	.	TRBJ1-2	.	TGTGCCAGCAGCCAAGAACAGTTTAACTATGGCTACACCTTC	CASSQEQFNYGYTF
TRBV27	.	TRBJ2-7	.	TGTGCCAGCAGAAGCTTTAGGGGCCTCTCCTACGAGCAGTACTTC	CASRSFRGLSYEQYF
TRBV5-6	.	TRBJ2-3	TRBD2	TGTGCCAGCAGCCTAGGGACTAGCGGAAACTCCCCGGGGGTTAGGTATTTT	CASSLGTSGNSPGVRYF
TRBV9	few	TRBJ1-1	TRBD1	TGTGCCAGCACGACAGGGTTGGGGAACACTGAAGCTTTCTTT	CASTTGLGNTEAFF
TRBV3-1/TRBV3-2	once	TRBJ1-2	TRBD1	TGTGCCAGCAGCCGGACAGGGAACTATGGCTACACCTTC	CASSRTGNYGYTF
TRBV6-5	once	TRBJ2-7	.	TGTGCCAGCACTAGCGAATACGAGCAGTACTTC	CASTSEYEQYF
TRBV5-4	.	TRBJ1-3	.	TGTGCCAGCAGCTTGGCCGGACAGACATCCTCTGGAAACACCATATATTTT	CASSLAGQTSSGNTIYF
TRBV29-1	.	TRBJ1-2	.	TGCAGCGTTGTTGCATCTAACTATGGCTACACCTTC	CSVVASNYGYTF
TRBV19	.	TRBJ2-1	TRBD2	TGTGCCAGTAGAAATCGGACTAGCGGGGGAAGATACAATGAGCAGTTCTTC	CASRNRTSGGRYNEQFF
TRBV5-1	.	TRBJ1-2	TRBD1	TGCGCCAGCAGCTTGGGATGGACAGGGGATGGGAGTGGCTACACCTTC	CASSLGWTGDGSGYTF
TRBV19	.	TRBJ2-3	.	TGTGCCAGTAGTCAAGGCTGGCCCATCGACACAGATACGCAGTATTTT	CASSQGWPIDTDTQYF
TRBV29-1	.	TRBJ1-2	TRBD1	TGCAGCGTCGGGAGACAGGGGGACTATGGCTACACCTTC	CSVGRQGDYGYTF
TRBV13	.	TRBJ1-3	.	TGTGCCAGCGGGCGGACCGGGACACGTGGAAACACCATATATTTT	CASGRTGTRGNTIYF
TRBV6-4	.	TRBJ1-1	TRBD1	TGTGCCAGCAGTGCGCAGCCGTCCGGGACAGGGGCTGAAGCTTTCTTT	CASSAQPSGTGAEAFF
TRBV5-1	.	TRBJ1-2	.	TGCGCCAGCAGCTCTGACAGGCCGGGGAATGGCTACACCTTC	CASSSDRPGNGYTF
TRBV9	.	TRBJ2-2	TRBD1	TGTGCCAGCAGCGCCCGGGACAGGGTTTCCGGGGAGCTGTTTTTT	CASSARDRVSGELFF
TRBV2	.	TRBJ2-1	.	TGTGCCAGCAGTGAAGGGAGGAATGAGCAGTTCTTC	CASSEGRNEQFF
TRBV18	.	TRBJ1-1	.	TGTGCCAGCTCACCAATGGCCCAGGCTACTGAAGCTTTCTTT	CASSPMAQATEAFF
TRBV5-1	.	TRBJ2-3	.	TGCGCCAGCAGCTTGGGAGATACGCAGTATTTT	CASSLGDTQYF
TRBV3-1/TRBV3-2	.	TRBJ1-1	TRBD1	TGTGCCAGCAGCCCGCCTGACAGGGGGCAAAACACTGAAGCTTTCTTT	CASSPPDRGQNTEAFF
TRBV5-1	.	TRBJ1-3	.	TGCGCCAGCAGCTTGGGACGGAGCTCTGGAAACACCATATATTTT	CASSLGRSSGNTIYF
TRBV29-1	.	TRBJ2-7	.	TGCAGCGTTGAAGGGGGCGGGACGCCACCCTACGAGCAGTACTTC	CSVEGGGTPPYEQYF
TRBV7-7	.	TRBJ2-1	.	TGTGCTAGCAGCTTATCCTTGGCCGTCGGCAATGAGCAGTTCTTC	CASSLSLAVGNEQFF
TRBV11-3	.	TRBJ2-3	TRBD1	TGTGCCAGCAGCTTAAGGGACAGTTCAGATACGCAGTATTTT	CASSLRDSSDTQYF